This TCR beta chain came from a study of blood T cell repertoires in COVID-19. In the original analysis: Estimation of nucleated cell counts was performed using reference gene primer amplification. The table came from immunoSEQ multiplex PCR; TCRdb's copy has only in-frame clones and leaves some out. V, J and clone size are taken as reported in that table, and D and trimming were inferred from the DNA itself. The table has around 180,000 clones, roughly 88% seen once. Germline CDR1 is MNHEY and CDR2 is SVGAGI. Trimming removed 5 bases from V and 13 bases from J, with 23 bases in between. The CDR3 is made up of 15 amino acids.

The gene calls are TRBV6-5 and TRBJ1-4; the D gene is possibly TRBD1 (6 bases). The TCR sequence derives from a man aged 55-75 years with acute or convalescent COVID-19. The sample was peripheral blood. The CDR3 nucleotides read TGTGCCAGCAGTACCCCTCGAGACAGGAGTTTGTTACTGTTTTTT. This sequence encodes CASSTPRDRSLLLFF.